This T cell receptor (beta chain) derives from a study of Ad26.COV2.S vaccination and SARS-CoV-2 variants. Study context: Of the COV1001 trial arms, the Ad26.COV2.S arm included the donor. Dosing was one shot or two shots 56 days apart.

CDR3 length: 16 amino acids. The V segment lost 2 bases and the J segment 10 bases; nucleotides outside the gene matches: 9. The V gene's germline CDR1 is LGHDT and CDR2 YNNKEL (reference sequence). The treatment denotes: approximately 18 received Ad26.COV2.S at low or high dose, single or two shots; 5 received placebo; per-sample allocation not given. Sampling took place 63 days after the first vaccine or placebo injection. Sequencing used immunoSEQ multiplex PCR; TCRdb keeps in-frame clones, though not all of them. The repertoire consists of 290,000 or so clones, with approximately 87% occurring once and the leading ten covering approximately 3.4%.

The source is a person between 18 and 60 years old who received the Ad26.COV2.S COVID-19 vaccine or a placebo. Specimen: peripheral blood, collected in a trial of Ad26.COV2.S vaccine versus placebo. The chain uses TRBV3-1 (or the pseudogene TRBV3-2) and TRBJ1-6; 9 nucleotides align to TRBD1. CDR3 coding DNA: TGTGCCAGCAGCCAACTGTGGGGACAGGGCCGCTCACCCCTCCACTTT. It translates to CASSQLWGQGRSPLHF.